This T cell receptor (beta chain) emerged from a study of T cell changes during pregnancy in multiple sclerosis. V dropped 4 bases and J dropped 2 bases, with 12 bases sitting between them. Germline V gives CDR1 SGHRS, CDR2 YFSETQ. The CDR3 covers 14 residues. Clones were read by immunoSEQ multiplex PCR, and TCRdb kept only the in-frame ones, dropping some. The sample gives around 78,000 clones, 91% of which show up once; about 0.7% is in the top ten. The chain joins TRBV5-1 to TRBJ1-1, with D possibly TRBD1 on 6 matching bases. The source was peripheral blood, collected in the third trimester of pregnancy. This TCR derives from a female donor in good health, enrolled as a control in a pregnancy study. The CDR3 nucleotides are TGCGCCAGCAGCCCTCTAGGGGGAAACACTGAAGCTTTCTTT. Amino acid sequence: CASSPLGGNTEAFF. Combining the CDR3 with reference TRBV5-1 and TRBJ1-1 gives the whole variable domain KAGVTQTPRYLIKTRGQQVTLSCSPISGHRSVSWYQQTPGQGLQFLFEYFSETQRNKGNFPGRFSGRQFSNSRSEMNVSTLELGDSALYLCASSPLGGNTEAFFGQGTRLTVV.